The clone carrying this T cell receptor (beta chain) is a singleton in its sample. Given a much more abundant clone one base away, this may be a read error. DNA and RNA were both co-extracted from approximately 20-30 mg of bulk tissue that had not been sorted. Tumor samples uniformly had over 75% viable tumor cells. This entry belongs to a study of tumor-infiltrating lymphocytes in primary liver carcinoma. As for the study in general: Male and female patients aged 30 to 69 years made up the cohort.

Germline V gene data show CDR1 as SGHDN and CDR2 as FVKESK. The length of the CDR3 is 13 residues. Starting from 500 ng of total RNA, TCR beta cDNA was produced with a primer in the constant region. Three nested multiplex PCR rounds of slightly modified ARM-PCR generated TCR beta libraries. Amplification in the first two PCR rounds was performed using TRBV1-TRBV30 forward primers and a C-beta reverse primer for roughly 10 cycles each. TCRdb reprocessed the multiplex PCR reads with MiXCR, giving one entry per CDR3 protein. The sample holds about 100,000 distinct CDR3 sequences; around two thirds are singletons and the top ten take 9.5% to 15%.

This chain links TRBV14 with TRBJ2-4; unclear D gene. This receptor was taken from a woman aged 55-70 years with primary liver carcinoma and hepatitis B virus infection. Sample: liver tumor tissue from sampling region 2. Subset described: tumor region T2, inferior pole. The CDR3 loop is CASSQGGSQIHYF. CDR3 DNA: TGTGCCAGCAGCCAAGGTGGCAGTCAAATTCATTACTTC.